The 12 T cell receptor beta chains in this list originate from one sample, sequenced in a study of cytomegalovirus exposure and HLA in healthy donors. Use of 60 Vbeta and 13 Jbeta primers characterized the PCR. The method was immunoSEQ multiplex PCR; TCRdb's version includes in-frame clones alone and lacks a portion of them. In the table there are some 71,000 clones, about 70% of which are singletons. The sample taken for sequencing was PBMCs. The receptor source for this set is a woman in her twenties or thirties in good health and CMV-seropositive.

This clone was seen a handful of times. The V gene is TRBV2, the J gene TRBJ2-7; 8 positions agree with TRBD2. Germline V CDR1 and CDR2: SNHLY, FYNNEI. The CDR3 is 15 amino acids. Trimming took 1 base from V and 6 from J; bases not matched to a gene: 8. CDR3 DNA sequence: TGTGCCAGCAGTGAAGTCGGGAGGGTCTATGGCGAGCAGTACTTC. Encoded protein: CASSEVGRVYGEQYF.

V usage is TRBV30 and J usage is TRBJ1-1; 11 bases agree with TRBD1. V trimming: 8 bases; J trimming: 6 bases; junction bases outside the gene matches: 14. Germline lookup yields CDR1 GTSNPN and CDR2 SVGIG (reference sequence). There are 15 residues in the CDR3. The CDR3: CAGTPRDRGWAEAFF. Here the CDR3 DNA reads TGTGCCGGTACTCCCCGGGACAGGGGGTGGGCTGAAGCTTTCTTT. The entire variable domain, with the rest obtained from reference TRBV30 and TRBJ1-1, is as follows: SQTIHQWPATLVQPVGSPLSLECTVEGTSNPNLYWYRQAAGRGLQLLFYSVGIGQISSEVPQNLSASRPQDRQFILSSKKLLLSDSGFYLCAGTPRDRGWAEAFFGQGTRLTVV.

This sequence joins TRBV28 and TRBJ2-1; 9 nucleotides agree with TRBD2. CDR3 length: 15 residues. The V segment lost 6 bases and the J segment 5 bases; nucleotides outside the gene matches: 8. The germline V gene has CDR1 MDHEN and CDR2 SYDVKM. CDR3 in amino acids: CASSRRLAVNNEQFF. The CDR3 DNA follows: TGTGCCAGCAGCCGCCGACTAGCGGTGAACAATGAGCAGTTCTTC.

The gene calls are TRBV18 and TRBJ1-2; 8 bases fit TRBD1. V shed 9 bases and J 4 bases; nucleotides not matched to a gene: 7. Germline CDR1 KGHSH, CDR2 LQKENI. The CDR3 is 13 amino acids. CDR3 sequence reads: CASRGQGVYGYTF. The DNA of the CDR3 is TGTGCCAGTCGAGGACAGGGAGTCTATGGCTACACCTTC.

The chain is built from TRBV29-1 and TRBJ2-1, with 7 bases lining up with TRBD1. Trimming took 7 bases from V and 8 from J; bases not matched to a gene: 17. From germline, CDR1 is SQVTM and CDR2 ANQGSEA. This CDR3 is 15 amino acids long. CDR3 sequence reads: CSAFTSGTVGDEQFF. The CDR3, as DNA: TGCAGCGCTTTTACGTCCGGGACAGTAGGGGATGAGCAGTTCTTC.

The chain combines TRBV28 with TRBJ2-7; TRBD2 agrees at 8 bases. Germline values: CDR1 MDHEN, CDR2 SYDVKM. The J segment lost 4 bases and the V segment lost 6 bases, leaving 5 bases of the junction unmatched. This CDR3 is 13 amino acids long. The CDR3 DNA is TGTGCCAGCAGCAGCGGGAGCAGGTACGAGCAGTACTTC. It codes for CASSSGSRYEQYF.

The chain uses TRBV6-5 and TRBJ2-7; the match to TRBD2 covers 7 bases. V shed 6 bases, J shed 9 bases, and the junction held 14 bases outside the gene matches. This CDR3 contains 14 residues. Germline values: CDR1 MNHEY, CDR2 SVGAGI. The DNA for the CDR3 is TGTGCCAGCAGCTTCCGACTAGCAACCCTTGTGCAGTACTTC. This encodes CASSFRLATLVQYF.

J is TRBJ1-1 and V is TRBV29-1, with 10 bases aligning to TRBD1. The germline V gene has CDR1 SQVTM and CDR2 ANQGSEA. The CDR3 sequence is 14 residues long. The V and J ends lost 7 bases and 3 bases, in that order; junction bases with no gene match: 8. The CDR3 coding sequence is TGCAGCGGTATGGACAGGGGGATCCACACTGAAGCTTTCTTT. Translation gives CSGMDRGIHTEAFF.

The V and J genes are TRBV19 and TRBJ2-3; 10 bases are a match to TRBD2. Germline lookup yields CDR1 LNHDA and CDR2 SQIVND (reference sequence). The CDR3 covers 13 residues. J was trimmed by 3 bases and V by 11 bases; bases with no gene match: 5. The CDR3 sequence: CAGQTSGTDTQYF. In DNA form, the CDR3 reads TGTGCCGGTCAGACTAGCGGGACAGATACGCAGTATTTT.

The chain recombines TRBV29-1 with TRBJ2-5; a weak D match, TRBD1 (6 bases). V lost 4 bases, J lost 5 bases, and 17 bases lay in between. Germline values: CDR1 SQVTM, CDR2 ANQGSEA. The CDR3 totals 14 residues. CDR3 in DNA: TGCAGCGTTGGAGATCCCAATAGGGGGGAGACCCAGTACTTC. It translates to CSVGDPNRGETQYF.

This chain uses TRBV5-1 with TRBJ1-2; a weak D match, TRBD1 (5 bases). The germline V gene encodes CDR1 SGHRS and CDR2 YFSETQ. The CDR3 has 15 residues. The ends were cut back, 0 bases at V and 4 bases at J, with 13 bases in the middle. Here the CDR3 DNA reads TGCGCCAGCAGCTTGGCCAGGGATAAATTCTATGGCTACACCTTC. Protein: CASSLARDKFYGYTF.

Here the CDR3 reads CASRRQGTGELGNEQFF. In DNA, the CDR3 is TGTGCCAGCAGACGACAGGGAACGGGAGAGCTAGGGAATGAGCAGTTCTTC. This chain connects TRBV6-4 to TRBJ2-1, with a weak D call TRBD1 (7 bases). This CDR3 has 17 amino acids. V dropped 6 bases and J dropped 7 bases, with 25 bases sitting between them. Per germline, CDR1 MRHNA and CDR2 SNTAGT.